One and the same sample provided the 27 T cell receptor beta chains below, sequenced in a study of cytomegalovirus exposure and HLA in healthy donors. Primers for the PCR totalled 60 Vbeta and 13 Jbeta. Using immunoSEQ multiplex PCR, the repertoire was profiled, and TCRdb retains in-frame clones only, with some absent. The sample records 90,000 to 95,000 clones, around three quarters being singletons. Sequencing was carried out using PBMCs. The receptors shown here come from a man between 25 and 39 years old in good health and CMV-seronegative.

The J gene is TRBJ2-7, the V gene TRBV6-1; TRBD2 matches at 7 bases. Trimming removed 7 bases from V and 2 bases from J; junction bases left unmatched: 11. The CDR3 is made up of 15 amino acids. Germline assignment: CDR1 MNHNS and CDR2 SASEGT. The CDR3, as DNA: TGTGCCAGCACCCCAAGGGGCGGGAGTCCCTACGAGCAGTACGTC. Its translation: CASTPRGGSPYEQYV.

The rearrangement joins TRBV9 to TRBJ2-2, with 10 bases matching TRBD1. V lost 3 bases and J lost 5; bases outside the gene matches: 1. This CDR3 contains 14 residues. Looked up from germline, CDR1 is SGDLS and CDR2 is YYNGEE. Here the CDR3 reads CASSGTGGTGELFF. Here the CDR3 DNA reads TGTGCCAGCAGCGGGACAGGGGGGACCGGGGAGCTGTTTTTT.

This clone has only one observation. The V and J genes are TRBV7-3 and TRBJ2-1; possible D gene TRBD1, 6 bases. Germline V gene data show CDR1 as SGHTA and CDR2 as FQGTGA. This CDR3 has 15 amino acids. Trimming took off 3 bases at V and 10 bases at J, with 19 bases between the two ends. CDR3 protein: CASSFVPKGVQEQFF. For the CDR3, the DNA is TGTGCCAGCAGCTTTGTCCCTAAGGGGGTTCAGGAGCAGTTCTTC.

V and J are TRBV11-2 and TRBJ2-1; 10 positions agree with TRBD2. This CDR3 comprises 15 residues. The germline V gene has CDR1 SGHAT and CDR2 FQNNGV. V shed 3 bases and J 10 bases; nucleotides not matched to a gene: 9. This chain's CDR3 is CASSFRSSGSREQFF. CDR3 coding DNA: TGTGCCAGCAGCTTTAGGTCTAGCGGGAGTAGGGAGCAGTTCTTC. Full variable domain (outside the CDR3, taken from reference TRBV11-2 and TRBJ2-1): EAGVAQSPRYKIIEKRQSVAFWCNPISGHATLYWYQQILGQGPKLLIQFQNNGVVDDSQLPKDRFSAERLKGVDSTLKIQPAKLEDSAVYLCASSFRSSGSREQFFGPGTRLTVL.

The chain uses TRBV4-3 and TRBJ1-1; D not certain. Looked up from germline, CDR1 is LGHNA and CDR2 is YSLEER. The CDR3 totals 14 residues. Trimming stripped 3 bases from V and 1 base from J, with 9 bases between. The CDR3 bases are TGCGCCAGCAGCCATACCGGTAGGAACACTGAAGCTTTCTTT. Translating it yields CASSHTGRNTEAFF.

This rearrangement joins TRBV7-6 to TRBJ2-3; 9 bases map to TRBD2. The CDR3 length is 16 residues. From germline, CDR1 is SGHVS and CDR2 FNYEAQ. Trimming took 5 bases from V and 0 from J; bases not matched to a gene: 6. The CDR3 here is CASSGPSGISTDTQYF. The CDR3 coding sequence is TGTGCCAGCAGCGGACCTAGCGGGATAAGCACAGATACGCAGTATTTT.

The chain couples TRBV5-1 to TRBJ1-4; the D gene is possibly TRBD1 (6 bases). V was pared by 4 bases and J by 6 bases, with 16 bases between. Germline CDR1 and CDR2: SGHRS and YFSETQ. This CDR3 spans 15 amino acids. CDR3 DNA: TGCGCCAGCAGCGCAGAACAGGGAAGTTATGAAAAACTGTTTTTT. This sequence encodes CASSAEQGSYEKLFF. Variable domain in full (rest from reference TRBV5-1 and TRBJ1-4): KAGVTQTPRYLIKTRGQQVTLSCSPISGHRSVSWYQQTPGQGLQFLFEYFSETQRNKGNFPGRFSGRQFSNSRSEMNVSTLELGDSALYLCASSAEQGSYEKLFFGSGTQLSVL.

The rearrangement uses TRBV29-1 and TRBJ2-2; 9 bases map to TRBD2. Trimming took 6 bases from V and 6 from J; bases not matched to a gene: 11. This CDR3 has 15 amino acids. Germline loops: CDR1 SQVTM, CDR2 ANQGSEA. CDR3 sequence reads: CSVRLASGKAGELFF. Here the CDR3 DNA reads TGCAGCGTCAGGCTTGCTAGCGGGAAAGCCGGGGAGCTGTTTTTT.

By share of the sample, this clone is medium-sized. V is TRBV7-3 and J is TRBJ1-6, with D perhaps TRBD1 (5 bases). V was shortened by 5 bases and J by 7 bases, with 21 bases between the two germline ends. The CDR3 covers 17 residues. Germline V gene lookup returns CDR1 SGHTA and CDR2 FQGTGA. The CDR3 nucleotides are TGTGCCAGCAGCATAAATACCAGGGCGCACGAGAATTCACCCCTCCACTTT. This translates into CASSINTRAHENSPLHF.

The J gene is TRBJ1-2, the V gene TRBV6-1; 9 bases fit TRBD1. Trimming cost V 6 bases and J 8 bases; bases outside gene matches: 7. In germline, CDR1 is MNHNS, CDR2 SASEGT. There are 13 residues in the CDR3. The CDR3 loop is CASRMGQGGGYTF. As DNA, the CDR3 is TGTGCCAGCAGGATGGGACAGGGTGGCGGCTACACCTTC.

The chain recombines TRBV25-1 with TRBJ1-1; D may be TRBD1 (5 bases). The CDR3 contains 15 residues. Germline-derived CDR1 and CDR2 are MGHDK and SYGVNS. Trimming pared 4 bases from V and 3 bases from J, leaving 15 bases between. For the CDR3, the DNA is TGTGCCAGCAGTGGGACGGGGGGACGGTACACTGAAGCTTTCTTT. This encodes CASSGTGGRYTEAFF.

V gene TRBV5-5 combines with J gene TRBJ2-1; D is undetermined. CDR3 length: 12 amino acids. Per the germline V gene, CDR1 is SGHKS and CDR2 is YYEKEE (reference sequence). The V end lost 0 bases, the J end lost 6 bases, and 4 bases lay between the germline ends. The CDR3 spells CASSLDLNEQFF. The CDR3 DNA sequence: TGTGCCAGCAGCTTGGATCTCAATGAGCAGTTCTTC.

V is TRBV4-3 and J is TRBJ1-1, with a possible D match to TRBD1 (5 bases). CDR1 and CDR2 (germline): LGHNA, YSLEER. There are 15 residues in the CDR3. Trimming removed 0 bases from V and 4 bases from J, with 12 bases in between. For the CDR3, the DNA is TGCGCCAGCAGCCAAGATAAGGGAAGGGGCACTGAAGCTTTCTTT. This encodes CASSQDKGRGTEAFF.

This clone was detected many times. V gene TRBV27 combines with J gene TRBJ1-2; the match to TRBD1 covers 10 bases. J lost 6 bases, V lost 6 bases, and 13 bases had no gene match. CDR3 size: 16 residues. CDR1 and CDR2 from the germline V gene are MNHEY and SMNVEV (reference sequence). CDR3 sequence reads: CASSSSLVGTGDGYTF. The CDR3 nucleotides are TGTGCCAGCAGCTCCTCCCTCGTGGGGACAGGGGATGGCTACACCTTC.

V is TRBV6-5 and J is TRBJ2-5; D gene unclear. The germline CDR1 and CDR2 sequences are MNHEY and SVGAGI. CDR3 length equals 14 residues. Trimming took 7 bases from V and 4 from J, leaving 16 bases between them. CDR3 DNA: TGTGCCAGCATTCCTGACGGGTCCCGAGAGACCCAGTACTTC. Translating gives CASIPDGSRETQYF.

The J gene is TRBJ2-2, the V gene TRBV2; a possible D gene is TRBD2 (5 bases). V was shortened by 7 bases and J by 1 base, with 13 bases between the two germline ends. The CDR3 spans 15 residues. CDR1 and CDR2 from the germline V gene are SNHLY and FYNNEI. The DNA of the CDR3 is TGTGCCAGCAAAATGAGGGATCTGAACACCGGGGAGCTGTTTTTT. Amino acid sequence: CASKMRDLNTGELFF.

This chain joins TRBV5-1 and TRBJ1-1, with D unclear. The CDR3 consists of 14 residues. Germline V gene lookup returns CDR1 SGHRS and CDR2 YFSETQ. The V and J ends lost 1 base and 0 bases respectively, with 7 bases between them. The CDR3 loop is CASSLLVMNTEAFF. The CDR3 bases are TGCGCCAGCAGCTTGCTTGTTATGAACACTGAAGCTTTCTTT.

J is TRBJ2-7 and V is TRBV6-1, with 10 positions matching TRBD1. The germline V gene has CDR1 MNHNS and CDR2 SASEGT. The CDR3 covers 14 residues. Losses at the gene ends were 6 bases for V and 3 bases for J; bases not matched to a gene: 5. The DNA for the CDR3 is TGTGCCAGCAGGGCCGGGACAGGGGTCTACGAGCAGTACTTC. Protein sequence: CASRAGTGVYEQYF.

The chain combines TRBV2 with TRBJ1-3; D is uncertain. Looked up from germline, CDR1 is SNHLY and CDR2 is FYNNEI. The CDR3 runs 11 residues. V lost 7 bases to trimming and J lost 6 bases, with 7 bases between them. The CDR3 sequence is CASKLVNTIYF. CDR3 nucleotide sequence: TGTGCCAGCAAACTAGTAAACACCATATATTTT.

The J gene is TRBJ2-1, the V gene TRBV19; D is unclear. Looked up from germline, CDR1 is LNHDA and CDR2 is SQIVND (reference sequence). V shed 5 bases and J shed 4 bases, with 18 bases lying between them. The CDR3 contains 16 residues. This chain's CDR3 is CASSGLGRIRYNEQFF. In DNA, the CDR3 is TGTGCCAGTAGTGGCTTGGGCCGAATCCGTTACAATGAGCAGTTCTTC.

The chain carries TRBV5-1 and TRBJ2-5; weak D call: TRBD2 (5 bases). Trimming removed 1 base from V and 1 base from J, with 11 bases in between. This CDR3 is 15 amino acids long. Germline CDR1 is SGHRS and CDR2 is YFSETQ. This CDR3 reads CASSLRGLFQETQYF. CDR3 coding DNA: TGCGCCAGCAGCTTGCGAGGGCTCTTCCAAGAGACCCAGTACTTC.

The genes are TRBV27 and TRBJ1-5; TRBD1 matches at 10 bases. Germline values: CDR1 MNHEY, CDR2 SMNVEV (reference sequence). The CDR3 sequence is 20 residues long. V shed 5 bases, J shed 3 bases, and the junction held 19 bases outside the gene matches. Written as DNA, the CDR3 is TGTGCCAGCAGTCCAACCACTGGTCGGACAGGGGGATCGAACAATCAGCCCCAGCATTTT. It specifies CASSPTTGRTGGSNNQPQHF.

The gene calls are TRBV5-1 and TRBJ1-1, with D hard to call. CDR1 and CDR2 from the germline V gene are SGHRS and YFSETQ. Between the trimmed V and J ends, which lost 1 base and 0 bases, there was a span of 10 bases. The length of the CDR3 is 15 residues. In DNA, the CDR3 is TGCGCCAGCAGCTTGTTTGGCGGTGTGAACACTGAAGCTTTCTTT. Translating it yields CASSLFGGVNTEAFF.

The gene calls are TRBV13 and TRBJ1-1; D not certain. The CDR3 spans 14 residues. The germline CDR1 and CDR2 sequences are PRHDT and FYEKMQ (reference sequence). Deletions cut 4 bases from V and 4 bases from J, with 13 bases between. This CDR3 is CASSSITAGTEAFF. For the CDR3, the DNA is TGTGCCAGCAGCTCAATAACTGCCGGCACTGAAGCTTTCTTT.

The chain recombines TRBV5-4 with TRBJ2-1; D possibly corresponds to TRBD1 (6 bases). The ends were cut back, 7 bases at V and 8 bases at J, with 22 bases in the middle. Germline lookup yields CDR1 SGHNT and CDR2 YYREEE (reference sequence). The CDR3 is 15 amino acids. CDR3 sequence (DNA): TGTGCCAGCCAATTGGACAGACAGTCTTGGGATGAGCAGTTCTTC. Protein: CASQLDRQSWDEQFF.

V is TRBV4-2 and J is TRBJ2-1, with 10 bases matching TRBD2. With V trimmed by 0 bases and J by 7 bases, 9 bases remained unmatched. Germline V gene lookup returns CDR1 LGHNA and CDR2 YNFKEQ. The CDR3 covers 17 residues. Here the CDR3 reads CASSQDGAASGGNEQFF. In nucleotides, the CDR3 is TGTGCCAGCAGCCAAGATGGGGCGGCTAGCGGGGGAAATGAGCAGTTCTTC.

This chain joins TRBV11-2 and TRBJ1-1; TRBD1 might be the D (6 bases). Trimming cost V 3 bases and J 3 bases, with 11 bases left between them. The CDR3 is 14 amino acids. In germline, CDR1 is SGHAT, CDR2 FQNNGV. The chain's CDR3 is CASSLDPGDTEAFF. The CDR3 DNA sequence: TGTGCCAGCAGCTTGGACCCAGGGGACACTGAAGCTTTCTTT.